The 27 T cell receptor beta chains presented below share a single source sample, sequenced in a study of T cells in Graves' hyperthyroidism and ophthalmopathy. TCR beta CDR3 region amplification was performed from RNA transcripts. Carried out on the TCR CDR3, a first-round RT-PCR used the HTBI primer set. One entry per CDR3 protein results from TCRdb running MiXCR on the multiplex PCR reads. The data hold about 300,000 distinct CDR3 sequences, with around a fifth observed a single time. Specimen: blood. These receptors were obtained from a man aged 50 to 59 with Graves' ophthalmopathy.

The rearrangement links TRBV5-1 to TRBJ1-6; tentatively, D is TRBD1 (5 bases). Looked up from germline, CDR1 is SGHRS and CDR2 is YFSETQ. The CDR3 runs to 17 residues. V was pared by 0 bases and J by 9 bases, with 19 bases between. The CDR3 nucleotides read TGCGCCAGCAGCTTGGAACCACCGGGACGTCAGTCTTCACCCCTCCACTTT. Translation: CASSLEPPGRQSSPLHF.

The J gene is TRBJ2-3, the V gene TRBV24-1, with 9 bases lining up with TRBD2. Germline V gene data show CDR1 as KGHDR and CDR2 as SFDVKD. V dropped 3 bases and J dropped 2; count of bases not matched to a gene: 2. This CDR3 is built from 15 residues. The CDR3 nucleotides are TGTGCCACCAGTGATCCTAGCGGGATCACAGATACGCAGTATTTT. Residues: CATSDPSGITDTQYF.

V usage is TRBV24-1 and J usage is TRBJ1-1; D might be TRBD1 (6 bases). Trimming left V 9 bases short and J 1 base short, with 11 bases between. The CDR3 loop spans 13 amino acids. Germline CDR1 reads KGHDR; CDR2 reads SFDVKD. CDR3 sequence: CATGGAPNTEAFF. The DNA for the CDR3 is TGTGCCACCGGGGGGGCACCGAACACTGAAGCTTTCTTT.

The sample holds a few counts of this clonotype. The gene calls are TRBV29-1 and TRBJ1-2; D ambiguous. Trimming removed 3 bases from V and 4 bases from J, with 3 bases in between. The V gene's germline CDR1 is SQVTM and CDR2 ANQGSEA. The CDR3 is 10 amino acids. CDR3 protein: CSVDIYGYTF. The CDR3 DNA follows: TGCAGCGTTGATATCTATGGCTACACCTTC.

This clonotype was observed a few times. The CDR3 region is CASSYPYPGTGGVWTEAFF. In DNA form, the CDR3 reads TGTGCCAGCAGTTACCCTTACCCCGGGACAGGGGGCGTATGGACTGAAGCTTTCTTT. This chain connects TRBV6-5 to TRBJ1-1; 12 nucleotides agree with TRBD1. Losses at the gene ends were 2 bases for V and 5 bases for J; bases not matched to a gene: 15. Germline CDR1 MNHEY, CDR2 SVGAGI. This CDR3 is built from 19 residues.

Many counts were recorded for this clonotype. The CDR3 DNA follows: TGTGCCAGCAGCAGGGGCAATCAGCCCCAGCATTTT. Translating it yields CASSRGNQPQHF. J is TRBJ1-5 and V is TRBV5-6; D is unresolved. From germline, CDR1 is SGHDT and CDR2 YYEEEE. The CDR3 consists of 12 residues. Deletions cut 4 bases from V and 2 bases from J, with 4 bases between.

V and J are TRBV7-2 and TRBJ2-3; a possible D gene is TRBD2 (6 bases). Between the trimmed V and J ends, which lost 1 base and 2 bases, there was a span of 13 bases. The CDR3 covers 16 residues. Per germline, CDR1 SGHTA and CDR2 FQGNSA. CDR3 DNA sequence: TGTGCCAGCAGCTTAGACCCGGGACTCTCCACAGATACGCAGTATTTT. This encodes CASSLDPGLSTDTQYF.

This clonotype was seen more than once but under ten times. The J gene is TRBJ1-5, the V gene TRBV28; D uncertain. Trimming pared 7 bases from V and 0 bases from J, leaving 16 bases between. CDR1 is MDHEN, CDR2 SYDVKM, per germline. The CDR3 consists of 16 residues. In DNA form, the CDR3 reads TGTGCCAGCACCGTACCTCGGGCAGATAGCAATCAGCCCCAGCATTTT. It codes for CASTVPRADSNQPQHF.

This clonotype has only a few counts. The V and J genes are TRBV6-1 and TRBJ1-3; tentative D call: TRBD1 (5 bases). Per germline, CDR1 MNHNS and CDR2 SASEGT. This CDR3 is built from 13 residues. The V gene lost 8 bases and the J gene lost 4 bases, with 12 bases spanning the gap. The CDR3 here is CASDIGAGNTIYF. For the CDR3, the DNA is TGTGCCAGCGACATAGGGGCCGGAAACACCATATATTTT.

Here the CDR3 DNA reads TGTGCCAGCAGCTCCGGATGGACGGATAGCAATCAGCCCCAGCATTTT. Amino acid sequence: CASSSGWTDSNQPQHF. The genes are TRBV5-8 and TRBJ1-5; D is unclear. Germline V CDR1 and CDR2: SGHTS, YDEGEE. This CDR3 has 16 amino acids. V lost 3 bases and J lost 0, with 13 bases in between.

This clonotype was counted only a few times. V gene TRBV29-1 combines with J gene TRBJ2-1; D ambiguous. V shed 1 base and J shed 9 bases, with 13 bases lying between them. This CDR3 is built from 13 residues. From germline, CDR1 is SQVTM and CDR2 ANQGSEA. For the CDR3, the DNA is TGCAGCGTTGAAGTGAGTGGGCTCGGTGAGCAGTTCTTC. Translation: CSVEVSGLGEQFF.

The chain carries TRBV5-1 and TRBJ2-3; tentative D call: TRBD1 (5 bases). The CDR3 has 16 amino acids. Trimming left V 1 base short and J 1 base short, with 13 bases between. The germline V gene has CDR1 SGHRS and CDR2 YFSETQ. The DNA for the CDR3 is TGCGCCAGCAGCTTGTTAGGGGTGCTGGGCACAGATACGCAGTATTTT. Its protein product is CASSLLGVLGTDTQYF.

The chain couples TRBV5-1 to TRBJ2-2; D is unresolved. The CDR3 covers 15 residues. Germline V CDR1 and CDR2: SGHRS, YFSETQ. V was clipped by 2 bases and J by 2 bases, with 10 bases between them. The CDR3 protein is CASSFEDPNTGELFF. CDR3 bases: TGCGCCAGCAGCTTCGAGGACCCAAACACCGGGGAGCTGTTTTTT.

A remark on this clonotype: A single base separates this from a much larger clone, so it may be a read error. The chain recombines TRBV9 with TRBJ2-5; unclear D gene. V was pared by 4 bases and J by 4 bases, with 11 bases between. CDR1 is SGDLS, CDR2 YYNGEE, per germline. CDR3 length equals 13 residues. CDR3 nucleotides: TGTGCCAGCAGCTCGTACCAACGAGAGACCCAGTACTTC. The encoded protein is CASSSYQRETQYF.

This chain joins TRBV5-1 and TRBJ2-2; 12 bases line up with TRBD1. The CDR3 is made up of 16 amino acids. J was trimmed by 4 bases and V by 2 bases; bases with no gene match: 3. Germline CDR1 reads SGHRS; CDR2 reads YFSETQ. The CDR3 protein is CASSLPGQGATGELFF. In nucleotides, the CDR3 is TGCGCCAGCAGCTTACCGGGACAGGGGGCCACCGGGGAGCTGTTTTTT.

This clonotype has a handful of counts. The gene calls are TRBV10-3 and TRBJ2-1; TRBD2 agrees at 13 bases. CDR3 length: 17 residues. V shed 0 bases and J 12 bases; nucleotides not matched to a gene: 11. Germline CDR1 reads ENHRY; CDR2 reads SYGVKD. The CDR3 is CAISESGGTSGTGGQFF. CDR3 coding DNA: TGTGCCATCAGTGAGTCAGGGGGGACTAGCGGGACTGGCGGGCAGTTCTTC.

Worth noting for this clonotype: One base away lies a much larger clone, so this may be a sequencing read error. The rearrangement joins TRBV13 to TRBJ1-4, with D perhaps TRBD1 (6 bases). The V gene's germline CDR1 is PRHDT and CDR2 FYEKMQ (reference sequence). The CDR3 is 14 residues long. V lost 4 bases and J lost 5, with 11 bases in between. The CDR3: CASSSDSSNEKLFF. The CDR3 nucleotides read TGTGCCAGCAGCTCGGACAGCAGCAATGAAAAACTGTTTTTT.

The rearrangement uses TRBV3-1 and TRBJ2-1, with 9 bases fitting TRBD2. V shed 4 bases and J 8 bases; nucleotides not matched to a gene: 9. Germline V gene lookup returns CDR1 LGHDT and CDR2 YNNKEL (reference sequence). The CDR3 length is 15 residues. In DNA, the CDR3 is TGTGCCAGCAGCCGCCCCGGACTAGCGAACCATGAGCAGTTCTTC. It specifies CASSRPGLANHEQFF.

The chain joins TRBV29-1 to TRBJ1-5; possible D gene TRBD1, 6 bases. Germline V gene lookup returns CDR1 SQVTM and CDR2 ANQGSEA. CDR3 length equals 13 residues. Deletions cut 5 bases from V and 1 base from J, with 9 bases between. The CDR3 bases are TGCAGCGTTAGTCAGGGGAGCAATCAGCCCCAGCATTTT. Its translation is CSVSQGSNQPQHF.

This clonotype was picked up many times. This CDR3 is CASSLGGLGEAFF. In nucleotides, the CDR3 is TGCGCCAGCAGCCTCGGGGGGCTGGGTGAAGCTTTCTTT. The chain joins TRBV5-1 to TRBJ1-1; TRBD1 might be the D (6 bases). Germline lookup yields CDR1 SGHRS and CDR2 YFSETQ. This CDR3 is 13 amino acids long. V gave up 4 bases and J gave up 7 bases, with 14 bases separating them.

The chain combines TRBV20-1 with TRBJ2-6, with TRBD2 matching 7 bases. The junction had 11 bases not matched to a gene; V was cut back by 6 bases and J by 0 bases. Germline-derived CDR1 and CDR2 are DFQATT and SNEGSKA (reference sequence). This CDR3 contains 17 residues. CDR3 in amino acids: CSATIRTSVSGANVLTF. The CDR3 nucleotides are TGCAGTGCAACCATAAGGACTAGTGTCTCTGGGGCCAACGTCCTGACTTTC.

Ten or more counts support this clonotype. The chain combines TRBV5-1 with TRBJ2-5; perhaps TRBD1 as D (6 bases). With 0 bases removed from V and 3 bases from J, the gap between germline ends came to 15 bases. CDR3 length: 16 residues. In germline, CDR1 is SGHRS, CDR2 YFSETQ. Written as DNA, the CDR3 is TGCGCCAGCAGCTTGGCCCGATTGGACAGAAAAGAGACCCAGTACTTC. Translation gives CASSLARLDRKETQYF.

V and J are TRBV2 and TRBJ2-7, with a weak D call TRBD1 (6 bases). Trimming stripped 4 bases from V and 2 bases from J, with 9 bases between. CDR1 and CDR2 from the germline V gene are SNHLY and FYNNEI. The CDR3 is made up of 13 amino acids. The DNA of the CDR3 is TGTGCCAGCAGTGGGACAGCAACCTACGAGCAGTACTTC. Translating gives CASSGTATYEQYF.

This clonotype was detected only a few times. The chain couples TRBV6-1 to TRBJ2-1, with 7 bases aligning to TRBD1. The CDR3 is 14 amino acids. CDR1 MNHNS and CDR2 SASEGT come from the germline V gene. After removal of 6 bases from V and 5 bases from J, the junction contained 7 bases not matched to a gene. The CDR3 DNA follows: TGTGCCAGCAGACGTACCGGGACAGACAATGAGCAGTTCTTC. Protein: CASRRTGTDNEQFF.

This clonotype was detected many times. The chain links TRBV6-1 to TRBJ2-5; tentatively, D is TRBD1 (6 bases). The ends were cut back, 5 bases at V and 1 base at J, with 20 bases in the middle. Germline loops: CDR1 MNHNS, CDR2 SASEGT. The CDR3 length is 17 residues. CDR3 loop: CASSSVRLGGIQETQYF. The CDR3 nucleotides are TGTGCCAGCAGTTCCGTACGCTTAGGGGGAATCCAAGAGACCCAGTACTTC.

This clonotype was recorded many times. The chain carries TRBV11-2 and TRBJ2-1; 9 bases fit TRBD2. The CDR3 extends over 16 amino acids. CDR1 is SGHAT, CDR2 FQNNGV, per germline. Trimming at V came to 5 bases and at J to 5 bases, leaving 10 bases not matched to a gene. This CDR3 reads CASSPTASGVNNEQFF. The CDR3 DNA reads TGTGCCAGCAGCCCAACGGCTAGCGGGGTTAACAATGAGCAGTTCTTC.

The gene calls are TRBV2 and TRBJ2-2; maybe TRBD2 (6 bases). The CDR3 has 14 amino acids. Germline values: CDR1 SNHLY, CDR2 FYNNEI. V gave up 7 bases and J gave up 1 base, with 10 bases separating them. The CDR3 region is CASTRSGNTGELFF. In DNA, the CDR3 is TGTGCCAGCACCCGTAGCGGGAACACCGGGGAGCTGTTTTTT.